This entry lists 30 T cell receptor beta chains sequenced from one sample in a study of blood T cell repertoires in COVID-19. Libraries were prepared by immunoSEQ multiplex PCR; TCRdb keeps only in-frame clonotypes and omits some of them. The sample holds hundreds of thousands of clones, around 85% seen once. The sample consisted of peripheral blood. These receptors originate from a human donor in a cohort sampled during active COVID-19.

V gene TRBV6-1 combines with J gene TRBJ1-1, with 7 bases that match TRBD1. The CDR3 is made up of 14 amino acids. The V and J ends lost 2 bases and 5 bases, in that order; junction bases with no gene match: 5. The V gene's germline CDR1 is MNHNS and CDR2 SASEGT. CDR3: CASSETGARTEAFF. The CDR3 nucleotides read TGTGCCAGCAGTGAAACAGGGGCGAGGACTGAAGCTTTCTTT.

V is TRBV6-5 and J is TRBJ2-7; 15 bases match TRBD2. Per the germline V gene, CDR1 is MNHEY and CDR2 is SVGAGI. V shed 8 bases, J shed 11 bases, and the junction held 7 bases outside the gene matches. This CDR3 region has 13 residues. Here the CDR3 DNA reads TGTGCCAGCGACGGACTAGCGGGGGGGCCAAAGTACTTC. Translation gives CASDGLAGGPKYF.

This clone has a handful of counts. CDR3 sequence reads: CASSIDGTRNEKLFF. The CDR3, as DNA: TGTGCCAGCAGCATCGACGGGACTAGAAATGAAAAACTGTTTTTT. The rearrangement links TRBV5-5 to TRBJ1-4; weak D call: TRBD1 (5 bases). This CDR3 spans 15 amino acids. Germline-derived CDR1 and CDR2 are SGHKS and YYEKEE (reference sequence). Trimming removed 4 bases from V and 5 bases from J, with 15 bases in between.

The genes are TRBV3-1 (or the pseudogene TRBV3-2) and TRBJ2-7; D unclear. The CDR3 has 19 residues. Looked up from germline, CDR1 is LGHDT and CDR2 is YNNKEL (reference sequence). Trimming took 0 bases from V and 7 from J, leaving 28 bases between them. CDR3 residues: CASSQDPSHTHKFSGEQYF. CDR3 DNA: TGTGCCAGCAGCCAAGACCCCAGCCACACACACAAATTCTCCGGGGAGCAGTACTTC.

This sequence joins TRBV7-9 and TRBJ1-3, with 7 bases lining up with TRBD1. This CDR3 has 16 residues. J lost 0 bases, V lost 2 bases, and 4 bases had no gene match. Germline values: CDR1 SEHNR, CDR2 FQNEAQ (reference sequence). Written as DNA, the CDR3 is TGTGCCAGCAGCTTAACCCACAGGGGCTCTGGAAACACCATATATTTT. Translated, it gives CASSLTHRGSGNTIYF.

J is TRBJ2-1 and V is TRBV12-3 or TRBV12-4; D remains ambiguous. The CDR3 has 13 residues. V dropped 7 bases and J dropped 8 bases, with 15 bases sitting between them. The CDR3 DNA sequence: TGTGCCAGCACTTCGGTCAGGATCCATGAGCAGTTCTTC. This encodes CASTSVRIHEQFF.

This chain links TRBV10-3 with TRBJ2-2; TRBD2 aligns across 14 bases. The CDR3 loop spans 17 amino acids. Trimming removed 7 bases from V and 0 bases from J; junction bases left unmatched: 4. The germline gives CDR1 ENHRY, CDR2 SYGVKD. CDR3 in amino acids: CAIKETSGGANTGELFF. Here the CDR3 DNA reads TGTGCCATCAAGGAGACTAGCGGGGGGGCGAACACCGGGGAGCTGTTTTTT.

The chain recombines TRBV30 with TRBJ1-2; 7 bases align to TRBD1. Germline lookup yields CDR1 GTSNPN and CDR2 SVGIG (reference sequence). This CDR3 has 13 amino acids. J was trimmed by 4 bases and V by 5 bases; bases with no gene match: 7. The CDR3 DNA reads as TGTGCCTGGTCCCCTCGGGACAGCTATGGCTACACCTTC. Its translation is CAWSPRDSYGYTF.

V usage is TRBV5-4 and J usage is TRBJ1-2, with D possibly TRBD1 on 5 matching bases. Trimming shortened V by 2 bases and J by 8 bases, and 10 bases separated the two germline ends. This CDR3 is 12 amino acids long. Looked up from germline, CDR1 is SGHNT and CDR2 is YYREEE (reference sequence). CDR3 sequence reads: CASSFTQGGYTF. CDR3 DNA sequence: TGTGCCAGCAGCTTTACCCAGGGCGGCTACACCTTC.

The CDR3, as DNA: TGTGCCAGCAGCAAAGAGACAGGGGGCGGCTACACCTTC. Translating it yields CASSKETGGGYTF. J is TRBJ1-2 and V is TRBV12-3 or TRBV12-4, with TRBD1 matching 10 bases. V shed 6 bases and J 8 bases; nucleotides not matched to a gene: 6. CDR3 size: 13 residues.

The chain combines TRBV7-2 with TRBJ1-2; 7 bases map to TRBD1. Trimming took 1 base from V and 2 from J; bases not matched to a gene: 7. The germline CDR1 and CDR2 sequences are SGHTA and FQGNSA. CDR3 length: 16 residues. The CDR3 bases are TGTGCCAGCAGCTTAGGCGACAGGGACGGGAACTATGGCTACACCTTC. It is translated as CASSLGDRDGNYGYTF.

This rearrangement joins TRBV5-6 to TRBJ2-5, with 7 nucleotides matching TRBD1. The CDR3 is 17 residues long. Unmatched junction bases numbered 13, after V lost 0 bases and J lost 5 bases. Germline-derived CDR1 and CDR2 are SGHDT and YYEEEE. The CDR3 sequence is CASSLAGGSTRGETQYF. CDR3 in DNA: TGTGCCAGCAGCTTGGCCGGAGGCTCGACCAGGGGGGAGACCCAGTACTTC.

This rearrangement joins TRBV4-1 to TRBJ2-7; tentative D call: TRBD2 (7 bases). Trimming stripped 1 base from V and 2 bases from J, with 12 bases between. The V gene's germline CDR1 is MGHRA and CDR2 YSYEKL. The CDR3 spans 15 residues. This chain's CDR3 is CASSQVGGGAYEQYF. Here the CDR3 DNA reads TGCGCCAGCAGCCAAGTGGGAGGGGGGGCCTACGAGCAGTACTTC.

The gene calls are TRBV14 and TRBJ2-3; D unclear. The germline CDR1 and CDR2 sequences are SGHDN and FVKESK. Trimming removed 4 bases from V and 0 bases from J, with 8 bases in between. This CDR3 region has 14 residues. Here the CDR3 reads CASSPTLSTDTQYF. The CDR3 DNA is TGTGCCAGCAGCCCGACACTTAGCACAGATACGCAGTATTTT.

The DNA for the CDR3 is TGTGCCAGCTCACCCGCGACTAGCACAGATACGCAGTATTTT. Translation: CASSPATSTDTQYF. This chain links TRBV18 with TRBJ2-3; the D is unclear. V shed 3 bases and J shed 0 bases, with 7 bases lying between them. This CDR3 is built from 14 residues. Germline-derived CDR1 and CDR2 are KGHSH and LQKENI.

This sequence joins TRBV12-5 and TRBJ2-3; TRBD2 matches 12 bases. Trimming at V came to 6 bases and at J to 2 bases, leaving 6 bases not matched to a gene. CDR1 is LGHNT, CDR2 FRNRAP, per germline. The CDR3 contains 16 residues. The CDR3 here is CASGSTSGGPTDTQYF. DNA for the CDR3: TGTGCTAGTGGATCGACTAGCGGGGGCCCCACAGATACGCAGTATTTT.

This clone turned up a few times. The chain couples TRBV5-1 to TRBJ2-7; the match to TRBD1 covers 8 bases. The germline V gene has CDR1 SGHRS and CDR2 YFSETQ. This CDR3 region has 15 residues. The V and J ends lost 5 bases and 4 bases, in that order; junction bases with no gene match: 11. The CDR3 loop reads CASRPPDRVGYEQYF. Written as DNA, the CDR3 is TGCGCCAGCAGACCGCCGGACAGGGTAGGGTACGAGCAGTACTTC.

This clone was picked up many times. The CDR3 DNA reads as TGTGCCAGCAGCTTAGAACCGGGGGGCAGGGGGGAGCTGTTTTTT. It codes for CASSLEPGGRGELFF. V and J are TRBV11-2 and TRBJ2-2; the D gene is possibly TRBD2 (7 bases). Germline lookup yields CDR1 SGHAT and CDR2 FQNNGV. Trimming removed 0 bases at V and 8 bases at J, with 13 bases between. This CDR3 is built from 15 residues.

This chain connects TRBV2 to TRBJ1-1; a weak D match, TRBD1 (5 bases). CDR3 length: 11 residues. Germline V gene lookup returns CDR1 SNHLY and CDR2 FYNNEI. Trimming left V 6 bases short and J 8 bases short, with 10 bases between. CDR3 coding DNA: TGTGCCAGCAGATGGGACTCCGAAGCTTTCTTT. Encoded protein: CASRWDSEAFF.

The chain employs TRBV12-3 or TRBV12-4 and TRBJ2-1; a weak D match, TRBD1 (5 bases). CDR3 length equals 13 residues. Trimming removed 9 bases from V and 7 bases from J, with 16 bases in between. In nucleotides, the CDR3 is TGTGCCAGTTCCCCCAGGGCGGAGAATGAGCAGTTCTTC. Amino acid sequence: CASSPRAENEQFF.

The chain employs TRBV18 and TRBJ2-1; 10 bases line up with TRBD1. This CDR3 is built from 14 residues. The germline V gene has CDR1 KGHSH and CDR2 LQKENI. V lost 8 bases to trimming and J lost 7 bases; unmatched junction nucleotides: 8. The CDR3 DNA reads as TGTGCCAGCAGAGGGACAGGGGTGGGGAATGAGCAGTTCTTC. As protein: CASRGTGVGNEQFF.

In its sample, this clone was seen once. V and J are TRBV19 and TRBJ1-5, with 8 bases matching TRBD1. This CDR3 is 17 amino acids long. Losses at the gene ends were 7 bases for V and 0 bases for J; bases not matched to a gene: 11. Germline-derived CDR1 and CDR2 are LNHDA and SQIVND (reference sequence). The CDR3 bases are TGTGCCAGTACTAGGGACAGGACCTCTTTTAGCAATCAGCCCCAGCATTTT. Amino acid sequence: CASTRDRTSFSNQPQHF. The full variable domain, with the rest looked up from reference TRBV19 and TRBJ1-5, is DGGITQSPKYLFRKEGQNVTLSCEQNLNHDAMYWYRQDPGQGLRLIYYSQIVNDFQKGDIAEGYSVSREKKESFPLTVTSAQKNPTAFYLCASTRDRTSFSNQPQHFGDGTRLSIL.

The gene calls are TRBV7-2 and TRBJ1-6, with D unresolved. This CDR3 comprises 14 residues. V lost 2 bases, J lost 7 bases, and 9 bases lay in between. Germline CDR1 reads SGHTA; CDR2 reads FQGNSA. DNA for the CDR3: TGTGCCAGCAGCTTACGGGGTGGGAATTCACCCCTCCACTTT. It translates to CASSLRGGNSPLHF.

The chain recombines TRBV6-5 with TRBJ2-7, with D perhaps TRBD2 (6 bases). CDR3 length equals 11 residues. Trimming took off 3 bases at V and 11 bases at J, with 11 bases between the two ends. The germline CDR1 and CDR2 sequences are MNHEY and SVGAGI. In DNA form, the CDR3 reads TGTGCCAGCAGTTATGGGGGGAAGGAGTACTTC. It is translated as CASSYGGKEYF.

This rearrangement joins TRBV11-3 to TRBJ2-3; 11 bases map to TRBD2. With V trimmed by 4 bases and J by 3 bases, 3 bases remained unmatched. The CDR3 is 15 amino acids. The germline V gene encodes CDR1 SGHNT and CDR2 YENEEA. The CDR3 loop is CASSSGTSGTDTQYF. Written as DNA, the CDR3 is TGTGCCAGCAGCTCCGGGACTAGCGGAACAGATACGCAGTATTTT.

This clone was observed once. V and J are TRBV18 and TRBJ1-1; D call uncertain. The germline V gene has CDR1 KGHSH and CDR2 LQKENI. The CDR3 runs to 12 residues. V was pared by 6 bases and J by 1 base, with 6 bases between. CDR3 loop: CASSNTNTEAFF. The CDR3 nucleotides read TGTGCCAGCTCGAACACGAACACTGAAGCTTTCTTT.

There are a few counts of this clone. The chain uses TRBV4-1 and TRBJ2-1; 9 bases map to TRBD2. This CDR3 is 15 amino acids long. The J segment lost 4 bases and the V segment lost 4 bases, leaving 5 bases of the junction unmatched. CDR1 MGHRA and CDR2 YSYEKL come from the germline V gene. This CDR3 is CASSPRLAGYNEQFF. For the CDR3, the DNA is TGCGCCAGCAGCCCGCGTCTAGCGGGATACAATGAGCAGTTCTTC.

This clone was detected a few times. DNA of the CDR3: TGTGCCACCAGTGATTCTGGGACAGGGGCCCGCGGGCACATTCAGTACTTC. Amino acids: CATSDSGTGARGHIQYF. This chain links TRBV24-1 with TRBJ2-4; TRBD1 agrees at 10 bases. Trimming took 2 bases from V and 8 from J; bases not matched to a gene: 11. Germline CDR1 reads KGHDR; CDR2 reads SFDVKD. This CDR3 spans 17 amino acids.

This rearrangement joins TRBV12-3 or TRBV12-4 to TRBJ2-4; D remains unclear. This CDR3 has 13 amino acids. Trimming removed 3 bases at V and 0 bases at J, with 3 bases between. The CDR3 sequence is CASSFLAKNIQYF. DNA of the CDR3: TGTGCCAGCAGTTTCCTAGCCAAAAACATTCAGTACTTC.

The J gene is TRBJ2-2, the V gene TRBV2; weak D call: TRBD2 (5 bases). Germline V gene sequence: CDR1 SNHLY, CDR2 FYNNEI. The ends were cut back, 5 bases at V and 5 bases at J, with 9 bases in the middle. The CDR3 consists of 13 residues. The CDR3 region has the DNA TGTGCCAGCAGTCGGGGATCTACCGGGGAGCTGTTTTTT. Protein: CASSRGSTGELFF.